This T cell receptor (beta chain) emerged from a study of radiotherapy plus CTLA-4 blockade in lung cancer. The study treated chemo-refractory metastatic non-small-cell lung cancer patients with focal radiation plus ipilimumab CTLA-4 blockade. General study findings and limits: The best prediction of response reportedly came from early blood T cell clone dynamics, with interferon-beta.

Note on this clone: Its target is not known.

V was clipped by 5 bases and J by 2 bases; unmatched bases: 0. Germline values: CDR1 GTSNPN, CDR2 SVGIG (reference sequence). The CDR3 has 13 residues. The repertoire was sequenced with immunoSEQ multiplex PCR; TCRdb's copy has only in-frame clones and lacks some. This sample has about 85,000 clones, with more than 75% found just once. The source is a human donor with non-small cell lung cancer who had a partial response to radiotherapy plus ipilimumab. The chain combines TRBV30 with TRBJ1-3; TRBD1 aligns across 10 bases. The sample consisted of peripheral blood, taken from a patient treated with radiotherapy plus ipilimumab. The CDR3 loop is CAWGTGAGNTIYF. The CDR3 nucleotides read TGTGCCTGGGGGACAGGGGCTGGAAACACCATATATTTT.